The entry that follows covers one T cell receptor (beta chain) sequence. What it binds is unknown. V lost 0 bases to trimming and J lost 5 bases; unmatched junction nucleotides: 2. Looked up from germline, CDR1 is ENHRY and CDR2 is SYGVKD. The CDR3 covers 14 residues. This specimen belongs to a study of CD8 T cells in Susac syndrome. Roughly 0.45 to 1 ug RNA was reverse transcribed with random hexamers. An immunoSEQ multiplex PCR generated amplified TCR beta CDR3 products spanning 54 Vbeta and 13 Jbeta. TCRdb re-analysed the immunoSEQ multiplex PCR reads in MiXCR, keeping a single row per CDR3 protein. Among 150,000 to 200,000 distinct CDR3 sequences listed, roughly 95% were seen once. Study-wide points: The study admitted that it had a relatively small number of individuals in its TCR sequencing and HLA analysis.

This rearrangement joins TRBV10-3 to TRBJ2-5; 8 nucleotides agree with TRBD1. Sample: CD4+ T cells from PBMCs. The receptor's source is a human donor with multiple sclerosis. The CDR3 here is CAISESRTGETQYF. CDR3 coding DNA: TGTGCCATCAGTGAGTCTAGGACAGGGGAGACCCAGTACTTC.